This TCR beta chain was observed in a study of T cells after posttransplantation cyclophosphamide. Busulfan-fludarabine conditioning, marrow transplant, and cyclophosphamide on days +3 and +4 were administered. V lost 6 bases to trimming and J lost 5 bases, with 17 bases between them. CDR1 SGDLS and CDR2 YYNGEE come from the germline V gene. The CDR3 is 15 residues long. Repertoires were generated with immunoSEQ multiplex PCR, while TCRdb's copy carries only in-frame clones and drops some. There are about 9,100 clones in the sample, none observed a single time. This clone has at least ten counts. As yet, its antigen is unknown. Whole-study results and caveats: Blood and skin or GI T cell repertoires showed limited TRB overlap.

The chain links TRBV9 to TRBJ2-2, with a weak D call TRBD2 (8 bases). The sequencing used PBMCs, collected around 370 days after allogeneic stem cell transplant with posttransplant cyclophosphamide. The TCR originated in a male patient in his 50s who received an allogeneic stem cell transplant from a related donor and was CMV-positive. The graft donor may have contributed some T cells. CDR3 sequence (DNA): TGTGCCAGCACGGGAGGGGGCAGCTGGACCGGGGAGCTGTTTTTT. Protein product: CASTGGGSWTGELFF. Together with reference TRBV9 and TRBJ2-2, the CDR3 gives the full variable domain: DSGVTQTPKHLITATGQRVTLRCSPRSGDLSVYWYQQSLDQGLQFLIQYYNGEERAKGNILERFSAQQFPDLHSELNLSSLELGDSALYFCASTGGGSWTGELFFGEGSRLTVL.